This T cell receptor (beta chain) emerged from a study of cytotoxic CD8 clonotypes in ibrutinib-treated CLL. The CDR3 spans 14 residues. Germline CDR1 is SGHTA and CDR2 is FQGNSA. Trimming removed 6 bases at V and 0 bases at J, with 10 bases between. Produced via immunoSEQ multiplex PCR; TCRdb's table is partial and in-frame only. The sample carries approximately 120,000 clones, around 80% recorded once. Here the sequenced sample was PBMCs, taken after 24 months of ibrutinib treatment. The genes are TRBV7-2 and TRBJ2-3; unclear D gene. The sequence derives from a human donor with chronic lymphocytic leukemia. The CDR3 DNA follows: TGTGCCAGCAGACCAAACCCTAGCACAGATACGCAGTATTTT. Encoded protein: CASRPNPSTDTQYF.